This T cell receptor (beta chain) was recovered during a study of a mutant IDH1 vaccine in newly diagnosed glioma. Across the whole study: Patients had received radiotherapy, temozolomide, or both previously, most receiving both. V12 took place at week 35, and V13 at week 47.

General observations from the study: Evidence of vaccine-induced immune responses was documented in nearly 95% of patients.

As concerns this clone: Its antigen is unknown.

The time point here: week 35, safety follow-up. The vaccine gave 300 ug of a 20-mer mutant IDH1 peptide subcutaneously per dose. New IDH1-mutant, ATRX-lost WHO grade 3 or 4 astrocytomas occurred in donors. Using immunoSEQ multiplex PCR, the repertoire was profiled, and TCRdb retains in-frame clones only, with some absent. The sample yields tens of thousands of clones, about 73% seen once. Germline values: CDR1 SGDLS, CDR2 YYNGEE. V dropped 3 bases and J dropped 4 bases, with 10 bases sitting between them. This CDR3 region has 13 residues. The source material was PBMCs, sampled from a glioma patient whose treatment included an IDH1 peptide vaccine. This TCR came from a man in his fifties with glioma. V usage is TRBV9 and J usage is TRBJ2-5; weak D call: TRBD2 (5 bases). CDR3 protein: CASSADGVETQYF. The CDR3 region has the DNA TGTGCCAGCAGCGCTGACGGGGTAGAGACCCAGTACTTC.